One T cell receptor beta chain is described in this entry. These data belong to a study of CD8 T cells in Susac syndrome. The study sequenced TCR beta in blood CD8+ and CD4+ T cells. TEMRA cells were enriched by FACS, and CD4+ and CD8+ T cells were negatively isolated. Roughly 0.45 to 1 ug RNA was reverse transcribed with random hexamers. The TCR beta CDR3 was amplified by immunoSEQ multiplex PCR across 54 Vbeta, 13 Jbeta. Using its own MiXCR run on the immunoSEQ multiplex PCR reads, TCRdb lists one record per CDR3 protein. The repertoire holds about 140,000 distinct CDR3 sequences, with 90% to 95% as singletons. V gave up 2 bases and J gave up 0 bases, with 11 bases separating them. The CDR3 spans 14 residues. Looked up from germline, CDR1 is SQVTM and CDR2 is ANQGSEA.

This rearrangement joins TRBV29-1 to TRBJ2-7; D might be TRBD2 (6 bases). Sequences were obtained from CD8+ T cells from PBMCs. The receptor was isolated from a human donor in good health. The CDR3 region is CSVETGDDSYEQYF. CDR3 nucleotides: TGCAGCGTTGAAACGGGGGACGACTCCTACGAGCAGTACTTC.